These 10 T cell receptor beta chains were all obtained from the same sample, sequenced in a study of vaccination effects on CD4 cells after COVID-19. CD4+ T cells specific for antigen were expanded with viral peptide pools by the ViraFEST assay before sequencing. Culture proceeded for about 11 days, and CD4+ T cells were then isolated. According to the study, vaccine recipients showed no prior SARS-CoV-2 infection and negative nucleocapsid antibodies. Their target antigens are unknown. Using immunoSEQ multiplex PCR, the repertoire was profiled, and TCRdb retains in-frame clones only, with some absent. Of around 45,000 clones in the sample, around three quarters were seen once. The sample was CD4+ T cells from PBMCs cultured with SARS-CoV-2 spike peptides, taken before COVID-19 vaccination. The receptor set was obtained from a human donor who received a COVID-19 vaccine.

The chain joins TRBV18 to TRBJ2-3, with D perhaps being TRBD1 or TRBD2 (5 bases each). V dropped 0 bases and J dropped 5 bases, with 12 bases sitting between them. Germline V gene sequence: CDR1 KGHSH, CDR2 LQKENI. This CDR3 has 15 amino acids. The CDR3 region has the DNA TGTGCCAGCTCACCACCGGGGCCACGGGAAGATACGCAGTATTTT. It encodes CASSPPGPREDTQYF.

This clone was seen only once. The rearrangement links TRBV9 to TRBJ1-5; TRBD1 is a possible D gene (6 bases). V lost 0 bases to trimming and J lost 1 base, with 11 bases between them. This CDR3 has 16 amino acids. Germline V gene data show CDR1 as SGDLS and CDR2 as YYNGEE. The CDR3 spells CASSVGVGGSNQPQHF. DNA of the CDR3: TGTGCCAGCAGCGTAGGCGTAGGGGGGAGCAATCAGCCCCAGCATTTT.

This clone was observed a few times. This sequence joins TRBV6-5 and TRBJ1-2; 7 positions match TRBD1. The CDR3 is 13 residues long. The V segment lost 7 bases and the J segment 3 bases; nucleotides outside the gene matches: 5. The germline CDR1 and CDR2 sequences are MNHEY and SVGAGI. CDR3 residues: CASKPGQHYGYTF. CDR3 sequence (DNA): TGTGCCAGCAAACCGGGACAGCACTATGGCTACACCTTC.

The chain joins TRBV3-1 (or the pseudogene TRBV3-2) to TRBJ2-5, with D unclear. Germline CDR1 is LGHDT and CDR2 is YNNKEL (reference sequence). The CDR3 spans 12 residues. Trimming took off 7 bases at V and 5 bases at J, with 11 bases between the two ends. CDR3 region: CASKERSETQYF. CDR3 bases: TGTGCCAGCAAGGAGAGATCGGAGACCCAGTACTTC.

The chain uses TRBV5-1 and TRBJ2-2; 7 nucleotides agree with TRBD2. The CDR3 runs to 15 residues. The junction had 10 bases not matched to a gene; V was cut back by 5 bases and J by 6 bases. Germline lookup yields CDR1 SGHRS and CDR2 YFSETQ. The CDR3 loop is CASSRVAGPPGELFF. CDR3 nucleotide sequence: TGCGCCAGCAGTCGAGTAGCGGGTCCCCCCGGGGAGCTGTTTTTT.

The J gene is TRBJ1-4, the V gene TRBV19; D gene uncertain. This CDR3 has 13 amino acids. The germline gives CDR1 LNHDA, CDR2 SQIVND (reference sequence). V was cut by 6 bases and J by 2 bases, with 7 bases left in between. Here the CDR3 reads CASRKQTNEKLFF. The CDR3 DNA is TGTGCCAGTAGGAAACAGACTAATGAAAAACTGTTTTTT.

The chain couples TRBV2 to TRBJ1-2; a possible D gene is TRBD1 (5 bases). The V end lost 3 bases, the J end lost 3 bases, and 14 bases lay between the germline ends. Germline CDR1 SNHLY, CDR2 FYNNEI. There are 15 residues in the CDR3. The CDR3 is CASSDPQGGDYGYTF. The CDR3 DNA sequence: TGTGCCAGCAGTGACCCTCAGGGAGGGGACTATGGCTACACCTTC.

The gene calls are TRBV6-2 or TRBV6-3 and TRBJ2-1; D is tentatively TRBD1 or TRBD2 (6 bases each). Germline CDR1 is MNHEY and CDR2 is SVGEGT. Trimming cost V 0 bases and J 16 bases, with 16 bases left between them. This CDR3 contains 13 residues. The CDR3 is CASSYSDFGGSFF. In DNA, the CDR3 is TGTGCCAGCAGTTACTCCGACTTCGGGGGCTCATTCTTC.

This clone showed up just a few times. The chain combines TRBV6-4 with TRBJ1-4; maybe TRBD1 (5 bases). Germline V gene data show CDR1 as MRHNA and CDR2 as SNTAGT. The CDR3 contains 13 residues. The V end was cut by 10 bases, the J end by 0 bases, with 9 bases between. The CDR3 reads CANDSSTNEKLFF. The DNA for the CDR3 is TGTGCCAACGACAGCTCAACTAATGAAAAACTGTTTTTT.

The CDR3 protein is CASRRGSAGANVLTF. The CDR3 coding sequence is TGTGCCAGTAGGCGAGGTAGTGCTGGGGCCAACGTCCTGACTTTC. V gene TRBV19 combines with J gene TRBJ2-6; D is undetermined. Germline V lookup: CDR1 LNHDA, CDR2 SQIVND (reference sequence). Between the trimmed V and J ends, which lost 6 bases and 2 bases, there was a span of 11 bases. The CDR3 sequence is 15 residues long. Full variable domain (missing parts from reference TRBV19 and TRBJ2-6): DGGITQSPKYLFRKEGQNVTLSCEQNLNHDAMYWYRQDPGQGLRLIYYSQIVNDFQKGDIAEGYSVSREKKESFPLTVTSAQKNPTAFYLCASRRGSAGANVLTFGAGSRLTVL.